A single sample gave rise to the 25 T cell receptor beta chains below, sequenced in a study of post-analysis software for immune sequencing data. The study's findings and limits: Several TRBV segments (TRBV5-6, TRBV5-1 and TRBV20-1 among them) occurred more frequently in patients than in controls.

Unique molecular identifiers featured in each of the TCR beta cDNA libraries. TCRdb reanalysed the PCR reads using MiXCR and keeps one entry per CDR3 protein. The repertoire holds about 560,000 distinct CDR3 sequences, with roughly 45% as singletons. For these receptors, no antigen is known. Sample: blood. These TCRs come from a girl aged 10-17 years with multiple sclerosis.

The rearrangement joins TRBV9 to TRBJ2-2, with a tentative D call TRBD2 (6 bases). The germline gives CDR1 SGDLS, CDR2 YYNGEE. V lost 3 bases to trimming and J lost 3 bases, with 18 bases between them. CDR3 size: 17 residues. The CDR3 DNA sequence: TGTGCCAGCAGCGCCTGGAAAGGAGGGAGCTACACCGGGGAGCTGTTTTTT. Translated: CASSAWKGGSYTGELFF.

This clonotype was observed a few times. The genes are TRBV12-3 or TRBV12-4 and TRBJ2-5; 7 bases are shared with TRBD1. Gene TRBJ2-7 matches the end of the DNA better, so the J call may be wrong. This CDR3 comprises 12 residues. CDR3 in amino acids: CASSLGTAEQYF. DNA of the CDR3: TGTGCCAGCAGTCTTGGGACAGCCGAGCAGTACTTC.

With regard to this clonotype: At one end the junction does not follow the germline gene, possibly because of a read error. The chain uses TRBV6-1 and TRBJ2-7, with D unclear. CDR3 length equals 13 residues. Germline CDR1 MNHNS, CDR2 SASEGT. CDR3 sequence (DNA): TGCGCCAGCAGTGAAGGTCTCTCCTACGAGCAGTACTTC. Protein product: CASSEGLSYEQYF.

This clonotype showed up just a few times. CDR3 residues: CAWNHLGGTEAFF. CDR3 in DNA: TGTGCCTGGAACCACCTCGGGGGCACTGAAGCTTTCTTT. J is TRBJ1-1 and V is TRBV30; weak D call: TRBD1 (5 bases). The CDR3 totals 13 residues. Trimming shortened V by 4 bases and J by 4 bases, and 13 bases separated the two germline ends. Germline V gene data show CDR1 as GTSNPN and CDR2 as SVGIG (reference sequence). Full variable domain (missing parts from reference TRBV30 and TRBJ1-1): SQTIHQWPATLVQPVGSPLSLECTVEGTSNPNLYWYRQAAGRGLQLLFYSVGIGQISSEVPQNLSASRPQDRQFILSSKKLLLSDSGFYLCAWNHLGGTEAFFGQGTRLTVV.

The rearrangement uses TRBV20-1 and TRBJ2-7; D might be TRBD2 (7 bases). This CDR3 has 14 amino acids. Trimming cost V 6 bases and J 2 bases, with 17 bases left between them. Looked up from germline, CDR1 is DFQATT and CDR2 is SNEGSKA (reference sequence). This CDR3 is CSANYGRGTYEQYF. In DNA, the CDR3 is TGCAGTGCAAACTATGGGAGGGGGACCTACGAGCAGTACTTC.

This clonotype was detected a few times. The chain has TRBV6-4 and TRBJ2-5; either TRBD1 or TRBD2 may fit D (5 bases each). CDR3 length: 15 residues. The germline gives CDR1 MRHNA, CDR2 SNTAGT. Deletions cut 0 bases from V and 2 bases from J, with 10 bases between. CDR3 coding DNA: TGTGCCAGCAGTGACTCGATGTGGGGGCAAGAGACCCAGTACTTC. This gives the protein CASSDSMWGQETQYF.

The chain has TRBV20-1 and TRBJ2-3; D is unresolved. The V gene lost 0 bases and the J gene lost 0 bases, with 13 bases spanning the gap. The CDR3 runs to 16 residues. Germline assignment: CDR1 DFQATT and CDR2 SNEGSKA (reference sequence). The CDR3 sequence is CSARDGHSSSTDTQYF. The CDR3 region has the DNA TGCAGTGCTAGAGACGGGCACTCCTCTAGCACAGATACGCAGTATTTT.

This chain connects TRBV12-3 or TRBV12-4 to TRBJ2-5, with 11 bases lining up with TRBD2. This CDR3 spans 15 amino acids. V was clipped by 6 bases and J by 5 bases; unmatched bases: 8. The CDR3 protein is CASRPRTSGSETQYF. CDR3 sequence (DNA): TGTGCCAGCAGACCCCGGACTAGCGGGTCCGAGACCCAGTACTTC.

This clonotype was picked up a small number of times. J is TRBJ2-4 and V is TRBV12-3 or TRBV12-4; D is perhaps TRBD2 (6 bases). The last part of the DNA fits TRBJ2-7 better; the J call may be wrong. The CDR3 is 14 amino acids. This CDR3 is CASSLGLVTYEQYF. The CDR3 region has the DNA TGTGCCAGCAGCCTGGGACTGGTAACCTACGAGCAGTACTTC.

The V gene is TRBV7-6, the J gene TRBJ1-1; D remains ambiguous. Germline lookup yields CDR1 SGHVS and CDR2 FNYEAQ. The length of the CDR3 is 13 residues. V lost 5 bases and J 0 bases, leaving 7 bases between the germline ends. CDR3 protein: CASSQQLNTEAFF. As DNA, the CDR3 is TGTGCCAGCAGCCAACAATTGAACACTGAAGCTTTCTTT.

The chain links TRBV11-3 to TRBJ2-7, with 12 bases matching TRBD2. J gave up 2 bases and V 5 bases, and 4 bases lay outside the gene matches. This CDR3 spans 15 amino acids. Germline V gives CDR1 SGHNT, CDR2 YENEEA. The DNA for the CDR3 is TGTGCCAGCAGCCAAAGGACTAGCGGGGCCTACGAGCAGTACTTC. Protein: CASSQRTSGAYEQYF.

This clonotype was counted only a few times. The V call is TRBV6-5, the J call TRBJ2-7; TRBD1 agrees at 9 bases. Trimming at V came to 7 bases and at J to 4 bases, leaving 11 bases not matched to a gene. There are 15 residues in the CDR3. From germline, CDR1 is MNHEY and CDR2 SVGAGI. The CDR3 nucleotides are TGTGCCAGCACAACAACGGGACAGGGAGTGTACGAGCAGTACTTC. This translates into CASTTTGQGVYEQYF.

The chain recombines TRBV12-3 or TRBV12-4 with TRBJ1-1; D is possibly TRBD1 (5 bases). V lost 5 bases, J lost 4 bases, and 11 bases lay in between. The CDR3 runs 13 residues. The CDR3 spells CASSVRVSTEAFF. CDR3 in DNA: TGTGCCAGCAGTGTCAGGGTTAGCACTGAAGCTTTCTTT.

There are a few counts of this clonotype. The CDR3 here is CASSLARGYGNEQFF. CDR3 bases: TGTGCCAGCAGCTTAGCGCGGGGGTACGGCAATGAGCAGTTCTTC. The rearrangement uses TRBV7-2 and TRBJ2-1, with TRBD2 identical over 7 bases. The germline V gene encodes CDR1 SGHTA and CDR2 FQGNSA. The CDR3 is made up of 15 amino acids. The trim removed 0 bases at V and 6 bases at J, leaving 5 bases unmatched.

V and J are TRBV5-6 and TRBJ1-2; no firm D call. Germline CDR1 is SGHDT and CDR2 is YYEEEE. Trimming removed 2 bases from V and 13 bases from J, with 15 bases in between. There are 12 residues in the CDR3. In nucleotides, the CDR3 is TGTGCCAGCAGCTTTCGGGAGTCAAAAGTCACCTTC. Encoded protein: CASSFRESKVTF.

The CDR3 sequence is CASSRASFSYNEQYF. CDR3 coding DNA: TGTGCCAGCAGCCGAGCATCGTTCTCCTACAATGAGCAGTACTTC. The V and J genes are TRBV4-2 and TRBJ2-1, with D uncertain. The tail of the sequence fits TRBJ2-7 better, so the J call may be wrong. CDR3 length equals 15 residues. Germline assignment: CDR1 LGHNA and CDR2 YNFKEQ.

This clonotype was counted only a few times. The CDR3 coding sequence is TGCGCCAGCAGCTTGGACGGTGACTATGGCTACACCTTC. Translated, it gives CASSLDGDYGYTF. This chain uses TRBV5-1 with TRBJ1-2; D gene unclear. The CDR3 extends over 13 amino acids. Looked up from germline, CDR1 is SGHRS and CDR2 is YFSETQ. V shed 0 bases and J shed 3 bases, with 6 bases lying between them.

This clonotype was seen more than once but under ten times. The chain couples TRBV27 to TRBJ2-5; unclear D gene. Trimming removed 2 bases from V and 2 bases from J, with 9 bases in between. The germline CDR1 and CDR2 sequences are MNHEY and SMNVEV (reference sequence). The CDR3 covers 14 residues. CDR3 protein: CASSLLVGQETQYF. As DNA, the CDR3 is TGTGCCAGCAGTTTACTAGTCGGTCAAGAGACCCAGTACTTC.

The chain employs TRBV7-9 and TRBJ2-7; D not certain. Germline V gene lookup returns CDR1 SEHNR and CDR2 FQNEAQ (reference sequence). V lost 3 bases, J lost 0 bases, and 6 bases lay in between. CDR3 length equals 13 residues. The CDR3 loop reads CASSFIPSYEQYF. DNA for the CDR3: TGTGCCAGCAGCTTTATCCCCTCCTACGAGCAGTACTTC.

This clonotype was found a few times. V is TRBV29-1 and J is TRBJ2-1, with 12 bases aligning to TRBD2. J was trimmed by 4 bases and V by 7 bases; bases with no gene match: 5. The CDR3 totals 14 residues. CDR1 is SQVTM, CDR2 ANQGSEA, per germline. CDR3 DNA sequence: TGCAGCGCCCACACTAGCGGGAGGTACAATGAGCAGTTCTTC. It codes for CSAHTSGRYNEQFF.

The chain has TRBV12-3 or TRBV12-4 and TRBJ2-3, with TRBD2 identical over 12 bases. Losses at the gene ends were 5 bases for V and 6 bases for J; bases not matched to a gene: 3. This CDR3 spans 14 amino acids. The CDR3 DNA reads TGTGCCAGCAGTCCGACTAGCGGGAGTGATACGCAGTATTTT. Translation gives CASSPTSGSDTQYF.

As for this clonotype: A read error may account for a junction end that differs from germline. This chain connects TRBV6-4 to TRBJ2-1, with TRBD2 identical over 10 bases. The CDR3 length is 15 residues. Germline V gene data show CDR1 as MRHNA and CDR2 as SNTAGT. The CDR3 here is CASSDSSGRADEQLF. Written as DNA, the CDR3 is TGTGCCAGCAGTGACTCCAGCGGGAGGGCAGATGAGCAGTTGTTC.

There are a few counts of this clonotype. CDR3 in DNA: TGCGCCAGCACCGATGTTATAGGGGTCGGCACTGAAGCTTTCTTT. Translation: CASTDVIGVGTEAFF. The genes are TRBV4-1 and TRBJ1-1; maybe TRBD1 (5 bases). Trimming removed 7 bases at V and 4 bases at J, with 19 bases between. Germline CDR1 is MGHRA and CDR2 is YSYEKL. The CDR3 extends over 15 amino acids.

The chain is built from TRBV29-1 and TRBJ1-2, with 8 bases fitting TRBD1. Germline V gene lookup returns CDR1 SQVTM and CDR2 ANQGSEA. V shed 4 bases, J shed 2 bases, and the junction held 6 bases outside the gene matches. The CDR3 is made up of 14 amino acids. CDR3 loop: CSVASGGLNYGYTF. CDR3 DNA: TGCAGCGTTGCTTCAGGGGGCCTAAACTATGGCTACACCTTC.

This clonotype was recorded only once. V is TRBV7-2 and J is TRBJ1-6; 7 bases match TRBD1. Germline V lookup: CDR1 SGHTA, CDR2 FQGNSA. The CDR3 length is 14 residues. V was clipped by 4 bases and J by 7 bases; unmatched bases: 4. CDR3 sequence (DNA): TGTGCCAGCAGCTCGGACAGGCAAAATTCACCCCTCCACTTT. This codes for CASSSDRQNSPLHF. The entire variable domain, with the rest obtained from reference TRBV7-2 and TRBJ1-6, is as follows: GAGVSQSPSNKVTEKGKDVELRCDPISGHTALYWYRQSLGQGLEFLIYFQGNSAPDKSGLPSDRFSAERTGGSVSTLTIQRTQQEDSAVYLCASSSDRQNSPLHFGNGTRLTVT.